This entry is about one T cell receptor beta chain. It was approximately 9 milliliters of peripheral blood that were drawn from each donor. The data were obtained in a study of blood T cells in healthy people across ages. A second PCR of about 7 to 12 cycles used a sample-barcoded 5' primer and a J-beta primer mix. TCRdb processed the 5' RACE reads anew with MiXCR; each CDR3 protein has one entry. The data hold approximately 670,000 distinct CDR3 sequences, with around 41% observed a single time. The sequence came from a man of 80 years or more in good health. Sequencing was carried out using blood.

CDR3 nucleotide sequence: TGTGCCAGCAGCGGACCTCGACAGGGTTACACTGAAGCTTTCTTT. Amino acid sequence: CASSGPRQGYTEAFF. This chain connects TRBV6-2 or TRBV6-3 to TRBJ1-1, with 7 bases lining up with TRBD1. The germline CDR1 and CDR2 sequences are MNHEY and SVGEGT. This CDR3 has 15 residues. V was pared by 6 bases and J by 3 bases, with 10 bases of the junction left unmatched.